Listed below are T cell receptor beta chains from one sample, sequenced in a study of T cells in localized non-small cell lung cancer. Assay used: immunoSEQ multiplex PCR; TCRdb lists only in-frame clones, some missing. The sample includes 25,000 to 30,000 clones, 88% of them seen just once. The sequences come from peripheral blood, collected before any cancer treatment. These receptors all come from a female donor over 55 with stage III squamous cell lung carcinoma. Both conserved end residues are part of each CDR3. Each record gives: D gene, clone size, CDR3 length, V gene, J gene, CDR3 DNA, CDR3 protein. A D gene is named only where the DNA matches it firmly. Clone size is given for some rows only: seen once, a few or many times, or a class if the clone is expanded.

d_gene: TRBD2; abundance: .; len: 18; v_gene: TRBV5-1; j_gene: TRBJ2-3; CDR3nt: TGCGCCAGCAGCCCTCGGGGACTAGCTTTGGGTGGTACAGATACGCAGTATTTT; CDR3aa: CASSPRGLALGGTDTQYF
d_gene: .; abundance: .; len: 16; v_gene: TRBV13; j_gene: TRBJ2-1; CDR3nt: TGTGCCAGCAGCCGAAGCGACGGAAGCTCCTACAATGAGCAGTTCTTC; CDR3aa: CASSRSDGSSYNEQFF
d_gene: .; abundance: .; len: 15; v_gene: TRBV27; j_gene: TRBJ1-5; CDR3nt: TGTGCCAGCAGTTCCAGGAGCCATAGCAATCAGCCCCAGCATTTT; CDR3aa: CASSSRSHSNQPQHF
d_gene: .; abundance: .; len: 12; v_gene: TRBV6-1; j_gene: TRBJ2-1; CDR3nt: TGTGCCAGCAGTGAAATCTGGAATGAGCAGTTCTTC; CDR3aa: CASSEIWNEQFF
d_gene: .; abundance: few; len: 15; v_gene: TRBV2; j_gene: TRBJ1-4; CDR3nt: TGTGCCAGCAGTGCTGCGGGAACAACTAATGAAAAACTGTTTTTT; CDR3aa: CASSAAGTTNEKLFF
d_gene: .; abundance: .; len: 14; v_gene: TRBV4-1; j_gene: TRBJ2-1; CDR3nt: TGCGCCAGCAGCCAAATAGACAGAGACAATGAGCAGTTCTTC; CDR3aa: CASSQIDRDNEQFF
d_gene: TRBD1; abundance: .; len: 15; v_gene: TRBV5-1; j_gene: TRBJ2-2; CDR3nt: TGCGCCAGCAGCCCGGACAGGGGGCAGGGCGGGGAGCTGTTTTTT; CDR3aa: CASSPDRGQGGELFF
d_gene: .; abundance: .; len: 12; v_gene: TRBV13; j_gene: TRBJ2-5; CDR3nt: TGTGCCAGCCAAAGGGGGGGGGAGACCCAGTACTTC; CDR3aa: CASQRGGETQYF
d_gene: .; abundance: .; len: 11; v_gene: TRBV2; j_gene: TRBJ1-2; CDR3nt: TGTGCCAGCAGGGATGGAGTCGGCTACACCTTC; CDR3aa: CASRDGVGYTF
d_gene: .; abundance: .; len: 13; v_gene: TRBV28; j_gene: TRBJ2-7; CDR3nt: TGTGCCAGCAGTTTATTAGACACCTACGAGCAGTACTTC; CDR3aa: CASSLLDTYEQYF
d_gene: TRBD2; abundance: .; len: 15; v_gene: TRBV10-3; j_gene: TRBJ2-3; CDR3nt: TGTGCCATCAGTGAGGTAGGGCTAGCGGGAGATACGCAGTATTTT; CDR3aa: CAISEVGLAGDTQYF
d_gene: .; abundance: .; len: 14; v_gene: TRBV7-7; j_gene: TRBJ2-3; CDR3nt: TGTGCTAGCAGCTTTCAGGGGAGCACAGATACGCAGTATTTT; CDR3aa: CASSFQGSTDTQYF
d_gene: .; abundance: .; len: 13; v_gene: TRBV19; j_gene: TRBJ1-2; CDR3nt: TGTGCCAGTAGTGCTCAGGTTAACTATGGCTACACCTTC; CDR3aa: CASSAQVNYGYTF
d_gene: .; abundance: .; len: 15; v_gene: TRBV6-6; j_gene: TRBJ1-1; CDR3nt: TGTGCCAGCACTCGGGACGGCCCATTGAACACTGAAGCTTTCTTT; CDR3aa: CASTRDGPLNTEAFF
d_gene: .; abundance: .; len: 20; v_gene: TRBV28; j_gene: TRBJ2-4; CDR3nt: TGTGCCAGCAGTCGGGGTGGGTTGAGAGGGCCGACCTTAGCCAAAAACATTCAGTACTTC; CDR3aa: CASSRGGLRGPTLAKNIQYF
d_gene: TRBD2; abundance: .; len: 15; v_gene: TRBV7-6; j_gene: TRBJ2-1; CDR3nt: TGTGCCAGCTCAAGCGGCAGCGGGAGGATCTATGAGCAGTTCTTC; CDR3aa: CASSSGSGRIYEQFF
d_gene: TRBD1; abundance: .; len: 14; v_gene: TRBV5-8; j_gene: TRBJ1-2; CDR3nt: TGTGCCAGCAGCCCCCGGGACAGGGCCTATGGCTACACCTTC; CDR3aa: CASSPRDRAYGYTF
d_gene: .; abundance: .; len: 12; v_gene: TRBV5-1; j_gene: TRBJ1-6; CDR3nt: TGCGCCAGCAGCCCTGAAGGCACGGCCCTCCACTTT; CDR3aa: CASSPEGTALHF
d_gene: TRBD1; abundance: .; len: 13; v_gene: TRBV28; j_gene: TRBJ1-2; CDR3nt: TGTGCCAGCAGCGAGGGACAGTTCTATGGCTACACCTTC; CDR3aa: CASSEGQFYGYTF
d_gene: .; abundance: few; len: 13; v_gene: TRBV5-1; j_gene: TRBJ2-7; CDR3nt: TGCGCCAGCAGCCCGACCCAGGGCGACGAGCAGTACTTC; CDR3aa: CASSPTQGDEQYF
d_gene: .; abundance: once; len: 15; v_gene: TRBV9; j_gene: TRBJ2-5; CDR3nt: TGTGCCAGCAGCGGCTCCTTCTCGGGCCAAGAGACCCAGTACTTC; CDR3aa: CASSGSFSGQETQYF
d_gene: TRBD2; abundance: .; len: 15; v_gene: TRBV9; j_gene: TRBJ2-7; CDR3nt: TGTGCCAGCAGCGCCTCGACTAGCGGGAGATACGAGCAGTACTTC; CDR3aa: CASSASTSGRYEQYF
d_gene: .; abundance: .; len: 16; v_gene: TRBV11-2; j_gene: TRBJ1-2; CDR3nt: TGTGCCAGCAGCCCCCTGACGGTGGGGGTGAGGTATGGCTACACCTTC; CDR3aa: CASSPLTVGVRYGYTF
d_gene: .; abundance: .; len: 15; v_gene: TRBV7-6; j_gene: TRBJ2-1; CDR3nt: TGTGCCAGCAGCTTAAACAGGGTCTCCTACAATGAGCAGTTCTTC; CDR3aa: CASSLNRVSYNEQFF
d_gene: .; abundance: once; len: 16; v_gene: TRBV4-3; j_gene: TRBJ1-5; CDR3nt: TGCGCCAGCAGCCAGGATAGTCGGGGTGTCAATCAGCCCCAGCATTTT; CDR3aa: CASSQDSRGVNQPQHF
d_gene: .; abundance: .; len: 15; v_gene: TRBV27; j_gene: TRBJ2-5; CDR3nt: TGTGCCAGCAGTTCCACCATGGACAGTATGGAGACCCAGTACTTC; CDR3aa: CASSSTMDSMETQYF
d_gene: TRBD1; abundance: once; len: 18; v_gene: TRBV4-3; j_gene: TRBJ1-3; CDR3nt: TGCGCCAGCAGCCAAGATCCCGCTACGACAGGGGCTGGAAACACCATATATTTT; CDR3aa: CASSQDPATTGAGNTIYF
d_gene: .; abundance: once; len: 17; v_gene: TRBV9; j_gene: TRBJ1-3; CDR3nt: TGTGCCAGCAGCGCCCGACAGACCTCGAAGCGCGGAAACACCATATATTTT; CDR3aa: CASSARQTSKRGNTIYF
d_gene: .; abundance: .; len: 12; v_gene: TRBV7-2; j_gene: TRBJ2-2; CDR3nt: TGTGCCAGCAGCGGAAGCACCGGGGAGCTGTTTTTT; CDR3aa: CASSGSTGELFF
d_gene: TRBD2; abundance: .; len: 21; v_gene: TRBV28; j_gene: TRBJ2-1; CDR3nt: TGTGCCAGCAGTTTAGAGATTCCGGGACTAGCGGATGGGAGCTCCTACAATGAGCAGTTCTTC; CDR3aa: CASSLEIPGLADGSSYNEQFF
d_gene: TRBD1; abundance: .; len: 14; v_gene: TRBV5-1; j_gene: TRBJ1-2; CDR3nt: TGCGCCAGCAGCCCGGGACAGGGGGCGAGGGGCTACACCTTC; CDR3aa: CASSPGQGARGYTF
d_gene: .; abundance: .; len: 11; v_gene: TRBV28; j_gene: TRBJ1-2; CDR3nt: TGTGCCAGCAGTCTAAACTATGGCTACACCTTC; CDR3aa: CASSLNYGYTF
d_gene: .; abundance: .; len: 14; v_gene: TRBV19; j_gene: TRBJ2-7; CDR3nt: TGTGCCAGTAGTATTGGCGGAACCCAGGCCGAGCAGTACTTC; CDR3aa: CASSIGGTQAEQYF
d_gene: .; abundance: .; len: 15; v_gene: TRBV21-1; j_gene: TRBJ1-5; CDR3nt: TGTGCCAGCAGTAGGACAGGGGGCGAAGATCAGCCCCAGCATTTT; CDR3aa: CASSRTGGEDQPQHF
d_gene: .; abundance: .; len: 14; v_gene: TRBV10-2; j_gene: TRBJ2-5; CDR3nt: TGCGCCAGCAGTAAACAGGTGAACCAAGAGACCCAGTACTTC; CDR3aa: CASSKQVNQETQYF
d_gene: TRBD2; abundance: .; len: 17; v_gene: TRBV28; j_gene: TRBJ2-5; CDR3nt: TGTGCCAGCAGCATGGGGACTAGCGGGGGGGCGTGGGAGACCCAGTACTTC; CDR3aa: CASSMGTSGGAWETQYF
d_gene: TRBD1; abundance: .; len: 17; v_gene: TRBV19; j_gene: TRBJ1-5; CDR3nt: TGTGCCAGTAGTATAGCAGGGACAGGGGGTAGCAATCAGCCCCAGCATTTT; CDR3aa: CASSIAGTGGSNQPQHF
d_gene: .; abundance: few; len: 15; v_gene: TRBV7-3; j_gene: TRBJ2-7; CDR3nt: TGTGCCAGCAGCTTAGGGCTAGCAGCCCCCTACGAGCAGTACTTC; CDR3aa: CASSLGLAAPYEQYF
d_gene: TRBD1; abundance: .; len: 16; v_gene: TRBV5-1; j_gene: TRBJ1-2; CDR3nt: TGCGCCAGCAGCCCGGGGACAGGGGGCGCAATAGGTGGCTACACCTTC; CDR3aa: CASSPGTGGAIGGYTF
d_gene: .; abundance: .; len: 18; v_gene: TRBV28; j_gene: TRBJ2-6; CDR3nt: TGTGCCAGCAGTTTTATGTCTAGCGCTCTCTCTGGGGCCAACGTCCTGACTTTC; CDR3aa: CASSFMSSALSGANVLTF